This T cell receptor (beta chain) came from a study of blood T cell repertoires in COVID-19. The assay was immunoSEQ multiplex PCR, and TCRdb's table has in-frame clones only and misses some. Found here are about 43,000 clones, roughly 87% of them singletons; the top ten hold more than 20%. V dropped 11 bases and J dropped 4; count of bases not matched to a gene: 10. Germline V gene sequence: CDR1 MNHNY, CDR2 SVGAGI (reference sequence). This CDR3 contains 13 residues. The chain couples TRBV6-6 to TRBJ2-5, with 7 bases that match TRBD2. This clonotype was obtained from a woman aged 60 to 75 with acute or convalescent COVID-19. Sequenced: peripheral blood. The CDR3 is CAAAGVAGETQYF. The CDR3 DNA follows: TGTGCCGCGGCGGGAGTCGCGGGAGAGACCCAGTACTTC.